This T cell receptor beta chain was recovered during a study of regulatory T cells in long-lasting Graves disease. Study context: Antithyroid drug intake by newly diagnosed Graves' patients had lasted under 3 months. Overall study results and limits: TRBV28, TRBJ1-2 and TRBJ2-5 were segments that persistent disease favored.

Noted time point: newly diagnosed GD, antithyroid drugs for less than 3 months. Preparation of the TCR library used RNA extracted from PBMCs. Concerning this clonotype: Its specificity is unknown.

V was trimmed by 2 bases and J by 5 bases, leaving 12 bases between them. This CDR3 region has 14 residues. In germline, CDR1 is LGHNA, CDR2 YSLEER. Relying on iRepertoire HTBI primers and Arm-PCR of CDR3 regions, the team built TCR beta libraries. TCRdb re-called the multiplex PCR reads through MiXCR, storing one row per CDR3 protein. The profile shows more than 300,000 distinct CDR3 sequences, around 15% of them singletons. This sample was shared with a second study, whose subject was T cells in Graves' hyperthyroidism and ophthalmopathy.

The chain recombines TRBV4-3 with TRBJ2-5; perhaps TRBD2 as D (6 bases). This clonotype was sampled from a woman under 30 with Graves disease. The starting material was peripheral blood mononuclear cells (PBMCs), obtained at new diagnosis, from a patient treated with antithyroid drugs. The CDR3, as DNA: TGCGCCAGCAGCCAACCGGGGGTGGATGAGACCCAGTACTTC. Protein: CASSQPGVDETQYF.